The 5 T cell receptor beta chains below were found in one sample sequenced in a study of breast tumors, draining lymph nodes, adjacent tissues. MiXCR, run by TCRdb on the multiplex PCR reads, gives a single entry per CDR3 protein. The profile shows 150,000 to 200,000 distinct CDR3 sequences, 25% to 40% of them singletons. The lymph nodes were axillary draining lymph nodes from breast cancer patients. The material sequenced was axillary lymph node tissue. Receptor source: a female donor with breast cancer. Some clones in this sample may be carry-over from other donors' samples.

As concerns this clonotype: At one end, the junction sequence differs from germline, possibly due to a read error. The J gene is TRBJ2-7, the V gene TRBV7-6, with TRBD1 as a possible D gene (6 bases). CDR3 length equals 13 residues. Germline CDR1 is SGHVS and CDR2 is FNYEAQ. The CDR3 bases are TGTGCTAGCAGCCCCGGACAGACCTACGGGCAGTACTTC. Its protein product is CASSPGQTYGQYF. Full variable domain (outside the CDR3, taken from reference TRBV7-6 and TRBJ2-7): GAGVSQSPRYKVTKRGQDVALRCDPISGHVSLYWYRQALGQGPEFLTYFNYEAQQDKSGLPNDRFSAERPEGSISTLTIQRTEQRDSAMYRCASSPGQTYGQYFGPGTRLTVT.

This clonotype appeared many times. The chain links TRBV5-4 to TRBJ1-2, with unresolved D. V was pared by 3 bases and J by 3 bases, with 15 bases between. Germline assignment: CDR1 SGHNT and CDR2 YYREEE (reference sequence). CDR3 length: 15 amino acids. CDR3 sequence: CASSSRRYTDYGYTF. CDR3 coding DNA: TGTGCCAGCAGCTCCCGACGTTACACTGACTATGGCTACACCTTC.

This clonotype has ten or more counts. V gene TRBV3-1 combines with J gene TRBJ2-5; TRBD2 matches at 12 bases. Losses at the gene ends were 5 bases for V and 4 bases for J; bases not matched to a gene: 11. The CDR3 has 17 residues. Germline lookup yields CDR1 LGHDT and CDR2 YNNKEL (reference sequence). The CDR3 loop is CASSRDRGLAGSETQYF. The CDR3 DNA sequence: TGTGCCAGCAGCAGAGACCGGGGACTAGCGGGTTCAGAGACCCAGTACTTC.

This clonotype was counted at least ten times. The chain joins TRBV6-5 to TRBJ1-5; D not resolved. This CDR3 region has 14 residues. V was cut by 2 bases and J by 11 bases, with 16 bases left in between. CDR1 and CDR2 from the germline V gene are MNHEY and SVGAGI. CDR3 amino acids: CASSYDRGSQAQHF. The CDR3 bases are TGTGCCAGCAGTTACGACCGCGGGTCCCAGGCCCAGCATTTT.

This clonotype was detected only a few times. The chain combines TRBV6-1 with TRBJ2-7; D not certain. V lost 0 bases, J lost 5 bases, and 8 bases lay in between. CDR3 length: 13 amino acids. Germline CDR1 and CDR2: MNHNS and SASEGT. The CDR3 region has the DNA TGTGCCAGCAGTGAAGCGGGTCCGGACGAGCAGTACTTC. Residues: CASSEAGPDEQYF.